This T cell receptor beta chain is drawn from a study of Ad26.COV2.S vaccination and SARS-CoV-2 variants. Overall study context: Recipients of Ad26.COV2.S got it intramuscularly, once or twice 56 days apart.

Here immunoSEQ multiplex PCR was the method, and the copy in TCRdb shows in-frame clones only, minus some. The sample yields some 390,000 clones, approximately 89% seen once. Germline V gene lookup returns CDR1 MDHEN and CDR2 SYDVKM. The germline V and J ends were trimmed by 5 bases and 4 bases, with 14 bases remaining between them. The CDR3 runs 14 residues. This clone was found once. Its matching antigen is unknown. Points from the study as a whole: Compared with placebo recipients, vaccine recipients had higher spike-specific TCR breadth.

Noted treatment: 15 to 20 received Ad26.COV2.S at low or high dose, single or two shots; 5 received placebo; per-sample allocation not given. Day 63 following the first vaccine or placebo injection was when the samples were taken. An adult donor aged 18-55 years was enrolled in Boston. This vaccine is an Ad26 vector that expresses the Wuhan-strain SARS-CoV-2 spike. Sequences were derived from peripheral blood, sampled in a trial of Ad26.COV2.S vaccine versus placebo. The source is a person between 18 and 60 years old who received the Ad26.COV2.S COVID-19 vaccine or a placebo. This sequence joins TRBV28 and TRBJ2-5; a weak D match, TRBD2 (7 bases). CDR3 bases: TGTGCCAGCAGTCAAAAGGGGGGGCGAGAGACCCAGTACTTC. Protein: CASSQKGGRETQYF.